This TCR beta chain stems from a study of T cells in Graves' hyperthyroidism and ophthalmopathy. Study-level points and caveats: In simple terms, a model built on 13 V-J features told ophthalmopathy apart from stable hyperthyroidism. A median about 6.2 months before onset, the model predicted ophthalmopathy.

The CDR3 regions of TCR beta were amplified from RNA transcripts. Initially, a first-round RT-PCR of the TCR CDR3 employed the HTBI primer set. TCRdb fed the multiplex PCR reads into MiXCR, producing one record per CDR3 protein. The data show about 500,000 distinct CDR3 sequences, with approximately 16% seen just once and approximately 30% held by the top ten. This clonotype appeared many times. Its antigen is undetermined. Each ophthalmopathy patient scored at least 3 on the Clinical Activity Score and at least 4 on NOSPECS grade, with duration under 3 months. The diagnostic basis comprised clinical symptoms, serum thyroxine and TRAb, thyroid ultrasound and orbital computed tomography. Trimming took off 0 bases at V and 6 bases at J, with 9 bases between the two ends. Germline-derived CDR1 and CDR2 are SGHRS and YFSETQ. The CDR3 is 13 residues long.

The specimen was blood. This chain links TRBV5-1 with TRBJ1-2; D is uncertain. This receptor was taken from a woman aged 25 to 39 with Graves' ophthalmopathy. The CDR3 DNA follows: TGCGCCAGCAGCTTGGAGGTGCAGCATGGCTACACCTTC. Amino acids: CASSLEVQHGYTF. The variable domain in full, completed from reference TRBV5-1 and TRBJ1-2, reads KAGVTQTPRYLIKTRGQQVTLSCSPISGHRSVSWYQQTPGQGLQFLFEYFSETQRNKGNFPGRFSGRQFSNSRSEMNVSTLELGDSALYLCASSLEVQHGYTFGSGTRLTVV.